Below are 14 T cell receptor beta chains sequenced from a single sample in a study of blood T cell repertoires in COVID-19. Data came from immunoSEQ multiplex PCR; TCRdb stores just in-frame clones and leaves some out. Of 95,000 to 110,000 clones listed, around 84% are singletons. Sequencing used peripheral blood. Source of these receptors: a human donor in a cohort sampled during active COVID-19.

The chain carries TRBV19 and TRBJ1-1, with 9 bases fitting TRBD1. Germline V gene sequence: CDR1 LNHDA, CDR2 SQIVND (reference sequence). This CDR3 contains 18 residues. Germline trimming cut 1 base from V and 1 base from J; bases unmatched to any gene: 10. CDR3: CASSIVTGGTFRNTEAFF. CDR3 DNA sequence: TGTGCCAGTAGTATAGTCACAGGGGGCACATTTAGGAACACTGAAGCTTTCTTT. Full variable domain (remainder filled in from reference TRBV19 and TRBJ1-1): DGGITQSPKYLFRKEGQNVTLSCEQNLNHDAMYWYRQDPGQGLRLIYYSQIVNDFQKGDIAEGYSVSREKKESFPLTVTSAQKNPTAFYLCASSIVTGGTFRNTEAFFGQGTRLTVV.

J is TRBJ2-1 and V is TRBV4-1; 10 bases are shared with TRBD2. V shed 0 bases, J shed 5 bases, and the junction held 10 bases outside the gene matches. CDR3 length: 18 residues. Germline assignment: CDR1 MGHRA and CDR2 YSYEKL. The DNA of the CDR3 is TGCGCCAGCAGCCAAGATCGTAGCGGGGGGCCGAACGACAATGAGCAGTTCTTC. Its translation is CASSQDRSGGPNDNEQFF.

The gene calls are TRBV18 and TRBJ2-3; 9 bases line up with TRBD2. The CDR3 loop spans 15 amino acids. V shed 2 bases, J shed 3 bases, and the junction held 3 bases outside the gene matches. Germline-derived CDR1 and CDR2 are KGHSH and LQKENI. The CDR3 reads CASSPAGGKTDTQYF. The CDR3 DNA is TGTGCCAGCTCACCAGCGGGGGGGAAGACAGATACGCAGTATTTT.

The CDR3, as DNA: TGTGCCAGCAGCCAAGTGGGACAGGGGAACACCGGGGAGCTGTTTTTT. Translating gives CASSQVGQGNTGELFF. The gene calls are TRBV3-1 (or the pseudogene TRBV3-2) and TRBJ2-2; 9 bases are a match to TRBD1. The CDR3 contains 16 residues. CDR1 LGHDT and CDR2 YNNKEL come from the germline V gene (reference sequence). Trimming took 1 base from V and 1 from J; bases not matched to a gene: 1.

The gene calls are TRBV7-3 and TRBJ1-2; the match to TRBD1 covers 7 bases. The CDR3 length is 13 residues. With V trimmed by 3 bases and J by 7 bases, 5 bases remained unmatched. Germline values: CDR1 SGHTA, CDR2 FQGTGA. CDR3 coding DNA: TGTGCCAGCAGCTTGGAGGGGGCTAGTGGCTACACCTTC. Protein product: CASSLEGASGYTF.

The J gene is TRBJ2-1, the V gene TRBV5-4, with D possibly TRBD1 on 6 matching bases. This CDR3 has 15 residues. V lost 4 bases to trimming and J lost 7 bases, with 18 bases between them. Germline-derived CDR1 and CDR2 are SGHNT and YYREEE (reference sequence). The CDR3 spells CASSGRGSGGNEQFF. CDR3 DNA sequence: TGTGCCAGCAGCGGCAGGGGTTCTGGTGGAAATGAGCAGTTCTTC. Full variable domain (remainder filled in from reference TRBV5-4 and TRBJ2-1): ETGVTQSPTHLIKTRGQQVTLRCSSQSGHNTVSWYQQALGQGPQFIFQYYREEENGRGNFPPRFSGLQFPNYSSELNVNALELDDSALYLCASSGRGSGGNEQFFGPGTRLTVL.

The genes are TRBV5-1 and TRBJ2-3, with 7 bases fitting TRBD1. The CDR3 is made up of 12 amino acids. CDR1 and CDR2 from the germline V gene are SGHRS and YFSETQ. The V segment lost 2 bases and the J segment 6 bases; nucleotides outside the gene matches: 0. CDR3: CASSLQGDTQYF. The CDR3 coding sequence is TGCGCCAGCAGCTTACAGGGGGATACGCAGTATTTT.

The CDR3 nucleotides are TGTGCCAGCAGTTGGGGGGGGAACACTGAAGCTTTCTTT. This encodes CASSWGGNTEAFF. V gene TRBV6-5 combines with J gene TRBJ1-1, with a possible D match to TRBD1 (5 bases). The CDR3 sequence is 13 residues long. V lost 4 bases, J lost 1 base, and 7 bases lay in between. The germline CDR1 and CDR2 sequences are MNHEY and SVGAGI.

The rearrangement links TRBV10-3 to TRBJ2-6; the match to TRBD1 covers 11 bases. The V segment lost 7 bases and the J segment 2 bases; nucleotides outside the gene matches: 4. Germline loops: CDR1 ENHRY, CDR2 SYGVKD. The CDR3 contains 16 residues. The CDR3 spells CAITPGQGAGANVLTF. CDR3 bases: TGTGCCATCACCCCGGGACAGGGGGCTGGGGCCAACGTCCTGACTTTC.

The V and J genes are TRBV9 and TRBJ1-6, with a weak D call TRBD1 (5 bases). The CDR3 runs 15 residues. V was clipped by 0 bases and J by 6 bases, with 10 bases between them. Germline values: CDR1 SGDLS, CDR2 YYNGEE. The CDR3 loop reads CASSVGRVGNSPLHF. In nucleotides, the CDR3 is TGTGCCAGCAGCGTAGGCAGGGTGGGTAATTCACCCCTCCACTTT.

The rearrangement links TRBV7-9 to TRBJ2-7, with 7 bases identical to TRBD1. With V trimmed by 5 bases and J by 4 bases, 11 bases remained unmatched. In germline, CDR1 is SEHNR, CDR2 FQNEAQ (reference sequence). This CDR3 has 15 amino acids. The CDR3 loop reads CASSRHRDSNYEQYF. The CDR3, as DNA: TGTGCCAGCAGCCGCCACCGGGACAGTAATTACGAGCAGTACTTC.

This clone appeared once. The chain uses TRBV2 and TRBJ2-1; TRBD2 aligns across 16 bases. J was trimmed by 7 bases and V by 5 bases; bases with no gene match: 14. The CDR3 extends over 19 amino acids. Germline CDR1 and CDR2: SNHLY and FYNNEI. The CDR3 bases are TGTGCCAGCAGTCCCCGGACGGGACTAGCGGGGGGGCCGCGAAATGAGCAGTTCTTC. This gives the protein CASSPRTGLAGGPRNEQFF.

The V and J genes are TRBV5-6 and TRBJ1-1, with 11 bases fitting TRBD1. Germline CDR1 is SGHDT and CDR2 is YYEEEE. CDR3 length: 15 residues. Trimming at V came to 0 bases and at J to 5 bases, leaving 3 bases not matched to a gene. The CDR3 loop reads CASSLGTGGFTEAFF. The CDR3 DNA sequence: TGTGCCAGCAGCTTGGGGACAGGGGGCTTTACTGAAGCTTTCTTT.

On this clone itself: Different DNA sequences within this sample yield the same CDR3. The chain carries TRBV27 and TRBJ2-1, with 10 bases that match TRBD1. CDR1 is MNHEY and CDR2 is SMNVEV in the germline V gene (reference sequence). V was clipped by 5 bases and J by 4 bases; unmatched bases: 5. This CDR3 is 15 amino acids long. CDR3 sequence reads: CASSLGTGVYNEQFF. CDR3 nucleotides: TGTGCCAGCAGTCTAGGGACAGGGGTGTACAATGAGCAGTTCTTC.